This TCR beta chain was captured in a study of control samples from healthy donors and cancer patients (dated by TCRdb to 2018 to 2020). The library was produced with the immunoSEQ multiplex PCR assay. TCRdb limited this immuneACCESS table to in-frame rearrangements with V and J called. A share of clones is missing; checked studies link under half to unresolved V genes, and the rest is unexplained. Across this sample there are 65,000 to 100,000 clones, with approximately 89% seen only once. The ten largest clones add up to over 15% of the sample. Reading the germline V gene gives CDR1 MDHEN and CDR2 SYDVKM. Spanning cysteine to phenylalanine, the CDR3 consists of 17 amino acids. CDR3 DNA only is kept here, 51 bases in frame from base 1. Deletion took 1 base off V and 2 bases off J, with a span of 12 bases between the germline ends. Comments on this clone: Its antigen has not been determined. One base away there is no much larger clone; base qualities are not given.

The chain employs TRBV28 and TRBJ1-6, and the D gene may be TRBD1, 5 bases matching. The material sequenced was blood. The sequence was obtained from a man aged 45-65 years in good health. The bases are TGTGCCAGCAGTTTATATGAGGGACTGACCTATAATTCACCCCTCCACTTT. Translated, this gives CASSLYEGLTYNSPLHF.